The clone carrying this TCR beta chain was found a few times. Antigen unknown. These data come from a study of T cells after yellow fever vaccination. Study-wide findings and caveats: Clonotype sharing between CD4 and CD8 compartments was small. Contaminating bulk clonotypes could be abundant in FACS-sorted repertoires.

The authors made TCR cDNA by 5'RACE template switching, adding a universal primer site and UMIs. TCRdb processed the 5' RACE reads anew with MiXCR; each CDR3 protein has one entry. Of around 340,000 distinct CDR3 sequences listed, roughly 9.4% are singletons. The CDR3 length is 15 residues. Germline CDR1 is WNHNN and CDR2 is SYGVQD (reference sequence). Between the trimmed V and J ends, which lost 3 bases and 2 bases, there was a span of 12 bases. The genes are TRBV10-1 and TRBJ2-3; D is perhaps TRBD1 (6 bases). This TCR was sampled from a man between 18 and 35 years old who received the YFV17D yellow fever vaccine. Sample: PBMCs, taken on the day of the first yellow fever vaccination. The CDR3 here is CASSEWTDTTDTQYF. The CDR3 DNA reads as TGCGCCAGCAGTGAATGGACAGACACCACAGATACGCAGTATTTT.